What follows are 13 T cell receptor beta chains derived from one specimen sequenced in a study of T-cell memory formation after mild COVID-19. Each CDR3 protein is one row after TCRdb ran MiXCR on the 5' RACE reads. The repertoire consists of 270,000 or so distinct CDR3 sequences, with 16% occurring once and the leading ten covering roughly a fifth. Sequenced: PBMCs or a T cell subset sorted from them (not recorded which). These TCRs come from a man between 18 and 29 years old who had mild COVID-19 (a few samples of this study predate the infection). Cell type and time point are not known.

The gene calls are TRBV4-3 and TRBJ2-2; a weak D match, TRBD2 (5 bases). This CDR3 has 14 amino acids. The germline V gene has CDR1 LGHNA and CDR2 YSLEER. V lost 2 bases to trimming and J lost 5 bases, with 9 bases between them. CDR3 sequence reads: CASSQLRRTGELFF. The DNA for the CDR3 is TGCGCCAGCAGCCAACTGAGGAGGACCGGGGAGCTGTTTTTT.

This clonotype was recorded a few times. This sequence joins TRBV11-2 and TRBJ1-4; D is unclear. Germline V gene sequence: CDR1 SGHAT, CDR2 FQNNGV. Trimming removed 5 bases from V and 8 bases from J, with 6 bases in between. This CDR3 region has 11 residues. This CDR3 is CASSHGEKLFF. In DNA form, the CDR3 reads TGTGCCAGCAGCCACGGCGAAAAACTGTTTTTT.

DNA for the CDR3: TGTGCCAGCAGTTGGGGGGGTCCCCAAGAGACCCAGTACTTC. Its protein is CASSWGGPQETQYF. J is TRBJ2-5 and V is TRBV6-2 or TRBV6-3; 7 nucleotides match TRBD2. The germline CDR1 and CDR2 sequences are MNHEY and SVGEGT. The ends lost 4 bases at V and 1 base at J; junction bases unmatched: 3. The CDR3 spans 14 residues.

This clonotype was seen many times. This chain connects TRBV4-1 to TRBJ2-1; D not certain. The CDR3 runs to 17 residues. Germline values: CDR1 MGHRA, CDR2 YSYEKL. V was pared by 4 bases and J by 0 bases, with 16 bases between. The CDR3 sequence is CASSLTPFTVSYNEQFF. CDR3 sequence (DNA): TGCGCCAGCAGCCTGACCCCCTTCACTGTCTCCTACAATGAGCAGTTCTTC.

The chain links TRBV5-1 to TRBJ1-1, with 7 bases matching TRBD1. The J segment lost 5 bases and the V segment lost 2 bases, leaving 12 bases of the junction unmatched. CDR1 SGHRS and CDR2 YFSETQ come from the germline V gene. This CDR3 is built from 16 residues. In nucleotides, the CDR3 is TGCGCCAGCAGCTTATTAGGGGGCGATTTAGTTACTGAAGCTTTCTTT. Encoded protein: CASSLLGGDLVTEAFF.

This clonotype was seen a few times. V and J are TRBV7-2 and TRBJ1-2; 8 positions match TRBD1. Trimming removed 7 bases from V and 1 base from J; junction bases left unmatched: 11. The CDR3 is 16 amino acids. CDR1 is SGHTA and CDR2 is FQGNSA in the germline V gene. The CDR3 loop reads CASTHSGTGRNYGYTF. The CDR3 DNA is TGTGCCAGCACCCACTCGGGGACAGGTCGTAACTATGGCTACACCTTC.

CDR3 sequence: CASSFSRVVNTEAFF. DNA of the CDR3: TGCGCCAGCAGCTTCTCCAGGGTGGTGAACACTGAAGCTTTCTTT. The genes are TRBV5-1 and TRBJ1-1; the D gene is possibly TRBD1 (5 bases). This CDR3 comprises 15 residues. Germline V gives CDR1 SGHRS, CDR2 YFSETQ. V was cut by 2 bases and J by 0 bases, with 11 bases left in between.

This chain uses TRBV6-5 with TRBJ1-5; weak D call: TRBD1 (5 bases). Trimming took off 5 bases at V and 0 bases at J, with 14 bases between the two ends. This CDR3 contains 16 residues. Germline V gives CDR1 MNHEY, CDR2 SVGAGI. The CDR3 region is CASSTGHSLSNQPQHF. CDR3 DNA: TGTGCCAGCAGTACCGGACATTCCCTTAGCAATCAGCCCCAGCATTTT.

V is TRBV6-2 or TRBV6-3 and J is TRBJ2-4; D may match TRBD1 or TRBD2 (5 bases each). The V gene lost 0 bases and the J gene lost 9 bases, with 15 bases spanning the gap. This CDR3 contains 15 residues. The V gene's germline CDR1 is MNHEY and CDR2 SVGEGT. This CDR3 reads CASSYSGTQRGIQYF. Written as DNA, the CDR3 is TGTGCCAGCAGTTACTCGGGGACCCAAAGGGGCATTCAGTACTTC.

This clonotype has more than one count but fewer than ten. The V call is TRBV5-5, the J call TRBJ2-7, with a possible D match to TRBD1 (6 bases). V gave up 3 bases and J gave up 4 bases, with 11 bases separating them. CDR1 is SGHKS, CDR2 YYEKEE, per germline (reference sequence). The CDR3 has 13 residues. CDR3 residues: CASSWNTGYEQYF. As DNA, the CDR3 is TGTGCCAGCAGCTGGAATACAGGGTACGAGCAGTACTTC.

This clonotype was observed a few times. The chain is built from TRBV20-1 and TRBJ2-3, with 13 bases identical to TRBD2. CDR3 length: 16 amino acids. Trimming at V came to 6 bases and at J to 4 bases, leaving 10 bases not matched to a gene. Germline V CDR1 and CDR2: DFQATT, SNEGSKA (reference sequence). CDR3 sequence reads: CSARRLAGGMADTQYF. The CDR3 region has the DNA TGCAGTGCAAGGAGACTAGCGGGGGGTATGGCAGATACGCAGTATTTT.

This clonotype was recorded a few times. This sequence joins TRBV7-2 and TRBJ1-3; D perhaps matches TRBD1 (5 bases). Germline lookup yields CDR1 SGHTA and CDR2 FQGNSA. Trimming removed 3 bases at V and 0 bases at J, with 12 bases between. This CDR3 contains 16 residues. CDR3 sequence reads: CASSFEGTASGNTIYF. CDR3 nucleotide sequence: TGTGCCAGCAGCTTCGAGGGGACGGCCTCTGGAAACACCATATATTTT.

The chain carries TRBV29-1 and TRBJ1-1, with D perhaps matching TRBD1 (6 bases). CDR1 and CDR2 from the germline V gene are SQVTM and ANQGSEA. The CDR3 length is 13 residues. Trimming took off 8 bases at V and 1 base at J, with 14 bases between the two ends. CDR3: CSTSGTSNTEAFF. DNA of the CDR3: TGCAGCACCTCCGGGACATCGAACACTGAAGCTTTCTTT.